Listed below are T cell receptor beta chains from one sample, sequenced in a study of blood T cell repertoires in COVID-19. Profiled with immunoSEQ multiplex PCR; TCRdb holds only in-frame clones, not every one. The table lists over 150,000 clones, over 60% of them singletons, with around 3.5% in the top ten. Material for sequencing was peripheral blood. These receptors originate from a woman older than 75 with acute or convalescent COVID-19. Each CDR3 is given with its conserved first and last residue. Each record gives: D gene, V gene, J gene, clone size, CDR3 protein, CDR3 DNA. The D gene is left open where the match is weak. The size of a clone is reported for some rows only, either as once, few or many, or as a class for expanded clones.

.,TRBV6-6,TRBJ2-5,.,CASSYSPEGFQETQYF,TGTGCCAGCAGTTACTCGCCCGAGGGTTTCCAAGAGACCCAGTACTTC
.,TRBV2,TRBJ1-4,.,CASSVVRNEKLFF,TGTGCCAGCAGTGTCGTGCGAAATGAAAAACTGTTTTTT
.,TRBV5-1,TRBJ1-2,.,CASSSTFTGNYGYTF,TGCGCCAGCAGCTCCACCTTTACAGGGAACTATGGCTACACCTTC
TRBD1,TRBV18,TRBJ1-2,.,CASSPPGTDIPGVRYTF,TGTGCCAGCTCACCACCCGGGACAGATATTCCCGGCGTTCGCTACACCTTC
.,TRBV19,TRBJ1-5,.,CASMTQGRKINQPQHF,TGTGCCAGTATGACACAGGGAAGGAAGATCAATCAGCCCCAGCATTTT
.,TRBV12-5,TRBJ1-4,.,CASGLVLGEKLFF,TGTGCTAGTGGTTTGGTACTCGGGGAAAAACTGTTTTTT
.,TRBV15,TRBJ1-6,.,CATSRVGVSPLHF,TGTGCCACCAGCAGAGTCGGGGTTTCACCCCTCCACTTT
TRBD2,TRBV7-7,TRBJ2-1,.,CASSSGLAGVHEQFF,TGTGCCAGCAGCTCGGGACTAGCGGGAGTCCATGAGCAGTTCTTC
TRBD1,TRBV11-2,TRBJ1-1,.,CASSFPDREGYTEAFF,TGTGCCAGCAGCTTCCCGGACAGGGAGGGATATACTGAAGCTTTCTTT
TRBD2,TRBV7-8,TRBJ2-5,.,CASSLEFPGLAGAVETQYF,TGTGCCAGCAGCTTAGAATTTCCGGGACTAGCGGGAGCTGTTGAGACCCAGTACTTC
TRBD2,TRBV9,TRBJ2-3,.,CASSAGGRGDTQYF,TGTGCCAGCAGCGCGGGGGGACGGGGAGATACGCAGTATTTT
TRBD1,TRBV5-1,TRBJ1-1,few,CASSPDIGQGQRAFF,TGCGCCAGCAGCCCCGATATAGGACAGGGACAGCGAGCTTTCTTT
TRBD1,TRBV30,TRBJ1-1,.,CAWGQGMSEAFF,TGTGCCTGGGGACAGGGGATGTCTGAAGCTTTCTTT
.,TRBV9,TRBJ1-1,few,CASSNQGKRTEAFF,TGTGCCAGCAGTAATCAGGGTAAGAGGACTGAAGCTTTCTTT
.,TRBV10-1,TRBJ2-2,.,CASSEQNTGELFF,TGCGCCAGCAGTGAACAAAACACCGGGGAGCTGTTTTTT
.,TRBV20-1,TRBJ2-5,.,CSGNRQETQYF,TGCAGTGGGAACAGACAAGAGACCCAGTACTTC
TRBD1,TRBV6-5,TRBJ1-6,.,CASTTGGRSPLHF,TGTGCCAGCACAACAGGGGGAAGATCACCCCTCCACTTT
.,TRBV7-3,TRBJ1-1,.,CASSSTGTPVNTEAFF,TGTGCCAGCAGCTCGACCGGGACACCTGTGAACACTGAAGCTTTCTTT
.,TRBV15,TRBJ1-1,.,CATSRDPTTEAFF,TGTGCCACCAGCAGAGATCCGACAACTGAAGCTTTCTTT
TRBD1,TRBV30,TRBJ1-6,.,CAWMGQGVNSPLHF,TGTGCCTGGATGGGACAGGGGGTAAATTCACCCCTCCACTTT
.,TRBV30,TRBJ1-2,.,CAGREYGYTF,TGTGCCGGGAGGGAGTATGGCTACACCTTC
.,TRBV29-1,TRBJ1-1,few,CSVTGAGVISEAFF,TGCAGCGTCACCGGCGCAGGGGTGATCTCTGAAGCTTTCTTT
.,TRBV6-5,TRBJ1-2,.,CASIRGSGYGYTF,TGTGCCAGCATTAGAGGTAGTGGCTATGGCTACACCTTC
.,TRBV6-2/TRBV6-3,TRBJ1-6,.,CASSTLSNSPLHF,TGTGCCAGCAGCACCTTAAGCAATTCACCCCTCCACTTT
.,TRBV3-1/TRBV3-2,TRBJ1-3,.,CASSPRPVSPNTIYF,TGTGCCAGCAGCCCCCGCCCGGTAAGCCCAAACACCATATATTTT
TRBD1,TRBV5-1,TRBJ1-5,.,CASSGDRSFQPQHF,TGCGCCAGCAGCGGGGACAGGTCTTTCCAGCCCCAGCATTTT
TRBD1,TRBV6-5,TRBJ2-7,few,CASSYSPGQGVYEQYF,TGTGCCAGCAGTTACTCACCGGGACAGGGCGTCTACGAGCAGTACTTC
.,TRBV6-5,TRBJ1-2,few,CASSYTTGHFGYTF,TGTGCCAGCAGTTACACTACAGGGCATTTTGGCTACACCTTC
TRBD2,TRBV3-1/TRBV3-2,TRBJ2-1,few,CASSPGRVRSRFF,TGTGCCAGCAGCCCCGGGAGGGTTCGTTCTCGGTTCTTC
TRBD2,TRBV6-2/TRBV6-3,TRBJ2-7,.,CASSYGRGFQEQYF,TGTGCCAGCAGTTATGGGAGGGGATTCCAAGAGCAGTACTTC
.,TRBV12-3/TRBV12-4,TRBJ1-4,.,CASRRGDEKLFF,TGTGCCAGCAGGCGGGGCGATGAAAAACTGTTTTTT
.,TRBV7-3,TRBJ1-2,.,CASTPKGSRGQLPPGYGYTF,TGTGCCAGCACCCCAAAAGGGTCCAGGGGACAACTCCCCCCTGGATATGGCTACACCTTC
.,TRBV5-6,TRBJ2-5,.,CASSLFRETQYF,TGTGCCAGCAGCTTGTTCCGGGAGACCCAGTACTTC
.,TRBV11-2,TRBJ1-2,few,CASSLGAPGYGYTF,TGTGCCAGCAGCTTAGGCGCACCGGGCTATGGCTACACCTTC
.,TRBV29-1,TRBJ1-2,.,CSVGGNYGYTF,TGCAGCGTTGGAGGGAACTATGGCTACACCTTC
.,TRBV4-3,TRBJ1-5,many,CASRREMAGNQPQHF,TGCGCCAGCAGGCGAGAGATGGCAGGGAATCAGCCCCAGCATTTT
.,TRBV9,TRBJ1-6,.,CASSVEGVGSPLHF,TGTGCCAGCAGCGTAGAGGGGGTTGGCTCACCCCTCCACTTT
.,TRBV6-5,TRBJ2-1,.,CAIYPGGSATNEQFF,TGTGCCATCTACCCAGGGGGGTCCGCCACTAATGAGCAGTTCTTC
.,TRBV12-3/TRBV12-4,TRBJ1-1,.,CASSGWLNTEAFF,TGTGCCAGCAGCGGGTGGTTAAACACTGAAGCTTTCTTT